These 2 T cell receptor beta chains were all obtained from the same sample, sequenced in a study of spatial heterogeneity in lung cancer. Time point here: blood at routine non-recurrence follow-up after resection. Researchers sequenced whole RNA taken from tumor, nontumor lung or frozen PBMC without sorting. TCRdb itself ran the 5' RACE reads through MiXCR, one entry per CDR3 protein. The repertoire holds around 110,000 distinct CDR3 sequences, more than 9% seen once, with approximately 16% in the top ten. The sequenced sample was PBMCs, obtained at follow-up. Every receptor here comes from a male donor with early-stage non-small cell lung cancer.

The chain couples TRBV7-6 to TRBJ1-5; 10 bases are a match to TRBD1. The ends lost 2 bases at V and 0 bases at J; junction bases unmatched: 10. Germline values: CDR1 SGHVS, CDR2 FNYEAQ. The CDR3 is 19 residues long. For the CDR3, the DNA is TGTGCCAGCAGCTTACGGCCGGACAGGGGGACAGATAGCAATCAGCCCCAGCATTTT. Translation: CASSLRPDRGTDSNQPQHF.

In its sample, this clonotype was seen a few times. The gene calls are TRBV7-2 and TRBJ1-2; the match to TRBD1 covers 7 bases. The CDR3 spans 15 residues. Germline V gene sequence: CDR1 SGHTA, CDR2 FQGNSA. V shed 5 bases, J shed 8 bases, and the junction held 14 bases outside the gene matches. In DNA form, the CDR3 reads TGTGCCAGCAGCCCCCTCTGGGGACAGCTGGAAGGCTACACCTTC. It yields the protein CASSPLWGQLEGYTF.